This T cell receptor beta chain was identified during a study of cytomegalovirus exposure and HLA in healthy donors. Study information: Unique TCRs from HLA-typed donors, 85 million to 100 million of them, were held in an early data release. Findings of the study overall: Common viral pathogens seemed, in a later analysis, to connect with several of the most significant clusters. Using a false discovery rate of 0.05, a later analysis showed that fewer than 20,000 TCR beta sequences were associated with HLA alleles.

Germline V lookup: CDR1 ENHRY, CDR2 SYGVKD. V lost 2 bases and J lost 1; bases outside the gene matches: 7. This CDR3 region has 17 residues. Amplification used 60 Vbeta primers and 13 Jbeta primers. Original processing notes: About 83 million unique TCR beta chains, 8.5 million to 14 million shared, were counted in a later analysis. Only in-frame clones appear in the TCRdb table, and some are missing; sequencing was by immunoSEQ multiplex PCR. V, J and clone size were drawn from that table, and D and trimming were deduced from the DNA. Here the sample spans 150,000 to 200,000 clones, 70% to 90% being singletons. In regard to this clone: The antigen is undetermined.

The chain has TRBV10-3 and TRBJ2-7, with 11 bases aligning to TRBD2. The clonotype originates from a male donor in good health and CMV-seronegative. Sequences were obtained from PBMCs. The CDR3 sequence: CAISEVPSGGLSYEQYF. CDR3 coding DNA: TGTGCCATCAGTGAGGTGCCTAGCGGGGGGCTGTCCTACGAGCAGTACTTC.